A single T cell receptor beta chain is shown here with its context. The germline gives CDR1 LNHNV, CDR2 YYDKDF (reference sequence). The J segment lost 5 bases and the V segment lost 5 bases, leaving 14 bases of the junction unmatched. The CDR3 is 18 amino acids. The sample originates from a study of blood T cell repertoires in COVID-19. Whole-study context: PBMCs, B-cell-depleted T cells, or T cells were the source of the cDNA or gDNA that made up the material.

As processed by the authors: Cell counts per sample came from amplifying reference gene primers. This table comes from immunoSEQ multiplex PCR, and its TCRdb copy is limited to in-frame clones, with some not included. D and trimming were read from the DNA, whereas the V and J calls and clone size are those reported in that table. This sample has hundreds of thousands of clones, with roughly 88% found just once. The clonotype originates from a woman in her sixties or seventies with COVID-19, enrolled during active disease. The rearrangement joins TRBV15 to TRBJ2-1; TRBD2 matches 11 bases. Specimen: peripheral blood. The CDR3 protein is CATSSSGRFVEINNEQFF. Written as DNA, the CDR3 is TGTGCCACCAGCTCTAGCGGGAGGTTTGTAGAAATCAACAATGAGCAGTTCTTC.